A single sample is the source of the 18 T cell receptor beta chains below, sequenced in a study of blood T cell repertoires in COVID-19 (dated by TCRdb to between 2020 and 2021). The library came from the immunoSEQ multiplex PCR assay. Held by TCRdb, this immuneACCESS table contains in-frame sequences only and omits some clones. Under half of the omission traces to an unresolved V gene where checked; the cause of the rest is unknown. Here the sample has around 210,000 clones; about four fifths occur a single time. The ten largest make up roughly 7.6% of the sample. Specimen: peripheral blood. The source of these receptors is a woman older than 75 with COVID-19, enrolled during active disease.

CDR3 bases: TGCGCCAGCAGCCAAGATCGGACCGGGGAGCTGTTTTTT. Residues: CASSQDRTGELFF. The chain joins TRBV4-1 to TRBJ2-2; no clear D. Germline V gives CDR1 MGHRA, CDR2 YSYEKL. V lost 0 bases and J lost 5, with 4 bases in between. This CDR3 is 13 amino acids long.

This chain uses TRBV5-1 with TRBJ2-7, with 9 bases that match TRBD2. Germline-derived CDR1 and CDR2 are SGHRS and YFSETQ. V was pared by 3 bases and J by 5 bases, with 6 bases of the junction left unmatched. The CDR3 is 14 amino acids. CDR3 sequence: CASSSLASGDEQYF. CDR3 sequence (DNA): TGCGCCAGCAGCTCCCTGGCTAGCGGGGACGAGCAGTACTTC.

V is TRBV10-3 and J is TRBJ1-1, with D unclear. The CDR3 is 13 residues long. Trimming took 4 bases from V and 6 from J, leaving 12 bases between them. Germline V CDR1 and CDR2: ENHRY, SYGVKD. The DNA of the CDR3 is TGTGCCATCAGTGCCACGGGGAAATCTGAAGCTTTCTTT. Protein sequence: CAISATGKSEAFF.

V is TRBV2 and J is TRBJ2-3; D possibly corresponds to TRBD1 (5 bases). Germline CDR1 SNHLY, CDR2 FYNNEI. Trimming cost V 8 bases and J 2 bases, with 14 bases left between them. CDR3 length: 14 residues. The CDR3 protein is CASLSQGLTDTQYF. The DNA for the CDR3 is TGTGCCAGCCTTAGCCAGGGCCTCACAGATACGCAGTATTTT.

The rearrangement uses TRBV3-1 (or the pseudogene TRBV3-2) and TRBJ1-2, with 7 bases that match TRBD1. Per germline, CDR1 LGHDT and CDR2 YNNKEL (reference sequence). The CDR3 sequence is 13 residues long. Unmatched junction bases numbered 13, after V lost 10 bases and J lost 8 bases. The CDR3 nucleotides read TGTGCCACACAACCCGGAGGGGGCGCGGGCTACACCTTC. As protein: CATQPGGGAGYTF.

The chain couples TRBV2 to TRBJ1-1; maybe TRBD1 (6 bases). CDR3 length equals 13 residues. The germline V gene encodes CDR1 SNHLY and CDR2 FYNNEI. The ends were cut back, 5 bases at V and 1 base at J, with 8 bases in the middle. This chain's CDR3 is CASSMGQNTEAFF. The CDR3 coding sequence is TGTGCCAGCAGTATGGGACAGAACACTGAAGCTTTCTTT.

The V gene is TRBV5-6, the J gene TRBJ1-2; D is undetermined. This CDR3 is built from 11 residues. V lost 3 bases, J lost 8 bases, and 8 bases lay in between. Germline CDR1 is SGHDT and CDR2 is YYEEEE. The chain's CDR3 is CASSSGEGYTF. In nucleotides, the CDR3 is TGTGCCAGCAGCTCTGGAGAGGGCTACACCTTC.

J is TRBJ1-4 and V is TRBV3-1 (or the pseudogene TRBV3-2), with D perhaps TRBD1 (6 bases). V lost 4 bases to trimming and J lost 8 bases, with 11 bases between them. This CDR3 spans 13 amino acids. Germline assignment: CDR1 LGHDT and CDR2 YNNKEL (reference sequence). The CDR3 DNA reads as TGTGCCAGCAGCCTCCGGACAGACGAAAAACTGTTTTTT. Amino acid sequence: CASSLRTDEKLFF.

This chain connects TRBV7-8 to TRBJ2-1; 8 bases align to TRBD2. Germline lookup yields CDR1 SGHVS and CDR2 FQNEAQ. V trimming: 2 bases; J trimming: 4 bases; junction bases outside the gene matches: 4. The CDR3 loop spans 15 amino acids. CDR3 protein: CASSLRLANYNEQFF. The CDR3 DNA reads TGTGCCAGCAGCTTAAGACTAGCGAATTACAATGAGCAGTTCTTC.

This sequence joins TRBV11-2 and TRBJ2-1; 10 positions agree with TRBD2. The germline V gene encodes CDR1 SGHAT and CDR2 FQNNGV. V gave up 1 base and J gave up 7 bases; unmatched junction bases: 4. This CDR3 region has 15 residues. The chain's CDR3 is CASSLVLAGHNEQFF. The DNA for the CDR3 is TGTGCCAGCAGCTTAGTACTAGCGGGACATAATGAGCAGTTCTTC.

Only one count was recorded for this clone. The chain couples TRBV5-5 to TRBJ2-1, with D perhaps TRBD1 (6 bases). The CDR3 contains 15 residues. Trimming removed 4 bases at V and 5 bases at J, with 16 bases between. CDR1 is SGHKS, CDR2 YYEKEE, per germline (reference sequence). The chain's CDR3 is CASSPRGNRDNEQFF. The CDR3 coding sequence is TGTGCCAGCAGCCCCAGGGGCAACAGGGACAATGAGCAGTTCTTC.

This clone was detected a few times. The chain carries TRBV2 and TRBJ2-7; 16 bases are a match to TRBD2. Germline V gene sequence: CDR1 SNHLY, CDR2 FYNNEI. After removal of 7 bases from V and 2 bases from J, the junction contained 5 bases not matched to a gene. This CDR3 region has 16 residues. The DNA for the CDR3 is TGTGCCAGCAAGGGACTAGCGGGAGGGCTCCCCTACGAGCAGTACTTC. This codes for CASKGLAGGLPYEQYF. Based on the CDR3 plus reference TRBV2 and TRBJ2-7, the full variable domain is EPEVTQTPSHQVTQMGQEVILRCVPISNHLYFYWYRQILGQKVEFLVSFYNNEISEKSEIFDDQFSVERPDGSNFTLKIRSTKLEDSAMYFCASKGLAGGLPYEQYFGPGTRLTVT.

The J gene is TRBJ2-7, the V gene TRBV27; D remains ambiguous. V lost 5 bases and J lost 2, with 4 bases in between. The CDR3 totals 11 residues. The germline V gene encodes CDR1 MNHEY and CDR2 SMNVEV (reference sequence). CDR3 amino acids: CASSNTYEQYF. DNA of the CDR3: TGTGCCAGCAGTAACACCTACGAGCAGTACTTC.

This clone was seen once. The V call is TRBV19, the J call TRBJ2-6; the D gene is possibly TRBD1 (6 bases). The V end lost 3 bases, the J end lost 1 base, and 19 bases lay between the germline ends. CDR1 and CDR2 from the germline V gene are LNHDA and SQIVND (reference sequence). There are 19 residues in the CDR3. The chain's CDR3 is CASSMTGELSNSGANVLTF. The CDR3 DNA is TGTGCCAGTAGTATGACAGGCGAGCTCTCGAATTCTGGGGCCAACGTCCTGACTTTC. The full variable domain, rest sourced from reference TRBV19 and TRBJ2-6, is DGGITQSPKYLFRKEGQNVTLSCEQNLNHDAMYWYRQDPGQGLRLIYYSQIVNDFQKGDIAEGYSVSREKKESFPLTVTSAQKNPTAFYLCASSMTGELSNSGANVLTFGAGSRLTVL.

The V gene is TRBV28, the J gene TRBJ1-2; maybe TRBD1 (6 bases). V lost 7 bases and J lost 5, with 26 bases in between. CDR3 length: 17 residues. Germline V gives CDR1 MDHEN, CDR2 SYDVKM. CDR3: CASITGGGPNSRYGYTF. In nucleotides, the CDR3 is TGTGCCAGCATTACCGGGGGGGGCCCAAATAGCCGTTATGGCTACACCTTC.

The genes are TRBV28 and TRBJ1-1; 8 bases are a match to TRBD1. CDR3 length: 11 residues. Germline-derived CDR1 and CDR2 are MDHEN and SYDVKM. V shed 9 bases, J shed 4 bases, and the junction held 1 base outside the gene matches. The CDR3: CASDRGTEAFF. CDR3 nucleotide sequence: TGTGCCAGTGACAGGGGCACTGAAGCTTTCTTT.

The chain joins TRBV13 to TRBJ1-6, with D unresolved. The germline CDR1 and CDR2 sequences are PRHDT and FYEKMQ (reference sequence). The V end was cut by 1 base, the J end by 9 bases, with 10 bases between. There are 14 residues in the CDR3. CDR3 loop: CASSLASRGSPLHF. CDR3 nucleotides: TGTGCCAGCAGCTTAGCCTCCAGAGGTTCACCCCTCCACTTT.

This clone was seen only a few times. The rearrangement links TRBV18 to TRBJ2-2, with 7 bases lining up with TRBD1. The germline V gene encodes CDR1 KGHSH and CDR2 LQKENI. The CDR3 is 13 residues long. The trim removed 9 bases at V and 4 bases at J, leaving 5 bases unmatched. In DNA, the CDR3 is TGTGCCAGTGGACAGGACTCCACCGGGGAGCTGTTTTTT. Its translation is CASGQDSTGELFF.